Each of the 13 T cell receptor beta chains below was sequenced from the same sample in a study of shared clonotypes between healthy human individuals. The protocol was immunoSEQ multiplex PCR, while the TCRdb copy is restricted to in-frame clones and leaves out a portion. This table has 650,000 to 800,000 clones, approximately 77% appearing once. Material: memory CD4+ T cells sorted from blood. Noted subset: CD45RA-negative fraction. The receptors originated from a woman aged 25-40 years in good health.

The chain employs TRBV5-1 and TRBJ1-1; a weak D match, TRBD1 (5 bases). CDR3 size: 16 residues. Germline V gene lookup returns CDR1 SGHRS and CDR2 YFSETQ. V was shortened by 4 bases and J by 1 base, with 17 bases between the two germline ends. Here the CDR3 reads CASSPDGMGGNTEAFF. The CDR3 DNA sequence: TGCGCCAGCAGCCCAGACGGGATGGGGGGGAACACTGAAGCTTTCTTT.

The chain couples TRBV10-3 to TRBJ2-7, with TRBD2 matching over 8 bases. The CDR3 is 15 residues long. CDR1 ENHRY and CDR2 SYGVKD come from the germline V gene. V was clipped by 2 bases and J by 7 bases; unmatched bases: 10. CDR3 loop: CAISEGAGGTEEQYF. In DNA form, the CDR3 reads TGTGCCATCAGTGAGGGCGCGGGAGGAACGGAGGAGCAGTACTTC.

The rearrangement uses TRBV7-3 and TRBJ2-7, with 7 bases aligning to TRBD1. Germline assignment: CDR1 SGHTA and CDR2 FQGTGA. This CDR3 is built from 13 residues. Trimming removed 4 bases from V and 4 bases from J; junction bases left unmatched: 4. This CDR3 reads CASSWQQGYEQYF. The CDR3 DNA reads TGTGCCAGCAGCTGGCAACAGGGGTACGAGCAGTACTTC.

The chain links TRBV2 to TRBJ2-2; perhaps TRBD1 as D (6 bases). V was trimmed by 4 bases and J by 5 bases, leaving 14 bases between them. CDR3 length: 15 amino acids. Germline-derived CDR1 and CDR2 are SNHLY and FYNNEI. The CDR3 loop reads CASSVQGVRTGELFF. The DNA for the CDR3 is TGTGCCAGCAGTGTACAGGGAGTAAGGACCGGGGAGCTGTTTTTT.

The chain has TRBV18 and TRBJ2-2; maybe TRBD2 (6 bases). V lost 0 bases to trimming and J lost 4 bases, with 15 bases between them. This CDR3 comprises 17 residues. The V gene's germline CDR1 is KGHSH and CDR2 LQKENI. For the CDR3, the DNA is TGTGCCAGCTCACCACCGGCAAGCGGGCAGGGCACCGGGGAGCTGTTTTTT. Translated, it gives CASSPPASGQGTGELFF.

This chain joins TRBV27 and TRBJ2-6, with D possibly matching TRBD2 (6 bases). This CDR3 contains 14 residues. In germline, CDR1 is MNHEY, CDR2 SMNVEV (reference sequence). V was clipped by 6 bases and J by 3 bases, with 9 bases between them. The CDR3 reads CASRGGNGANVLTF. For the CDR3, the DNA is TGTGCCAGCAGAGGAGGGAATGGGGCCAACGTCCTGACTTTC. The full variable domain, rest sourced from reference TRBV27 and TRBJ2-6, is EAQVTQNPRYLITVTGKKLTVTCSQNMNHEYMSWYRQDPGLGLRQIYYSMNVEVTDKGDVPEGYKVSRKEKRNFPLILESPSPNQTSLYFCASRGGNGANVLTFGAGSRLTVL.

V and J are TRBV12-5 and TRBJ1-4, with TRBD1 matching over 9 bases. Germline values: CDR1 LGHNT, CDR2 FRNRAP. Losses at the gene ends were 3 bases for V and 7 bases for J; bases not matched to a gene: 9. The CDR3 is 16 residues long. Written as DNA, the CDR3 is TGTGCTAGTGGTTTACATCGGGACAGGGTGTTTGAAAAACTGTTTTTT. Its protein is CASGLHRDRVFEKLFF.

This sequence joins TRBV5-1 and TRBJ2-7; TRBD2 matches at 14 bases. The ends lost 4 bases at V and 4 bases at J; junction bases unmatched: 4. The CDR3 is 15 amino acids. Germline V CDR1 and CDR2: SGHRS, YFSETQ. CDR3 sequence (DNA): TGCGCCAGCAGCCCAGGACTAGCGGGGGGTTACGAGCAGTACTTC. Translation: CASSPGLAGGYEQYF. Using reference TRBV5-1 and TRBJ2-7 for the parts outside the CDR3, the full variable domain is KAGVTQTPRYLIKTRGQQVTLSCSPISGHRSVSWYQQTPGQGLQFLFEYFSETQRNKGNFPGRFSGRQFSNSRSEMNVSTLELGDSALYLCASSPGLAGGYEQYFGPGTRLTVT.

There are a few counts of this clone. This chain uses TRBV5-1 with TRBJ2-5, with D hard to call. CDR3 length equals 13 residues. Germline CDR1 and CDR2: SGHRS and YFSETQ. Deletions cut 4 bases from V and 2 bases from J, with 9 bases between. CDR3 amino acids: CASSGPSQETQYF. The CDR3 DNA follows: TGCGCCAGCAGCGGGCCTTCACAAGAGACCCAGTACTTC. Together with reference TRBV5-1 and TRBJ2-5, the CDR3 gives the full variable domain: KAGVTQTPRYLIKTRGQQVTLSCSPISGHRSVSWYQQTPGQGLQFLFEYFSETQRNKGNFPGRFSGRQFSNSRSEMNVSTLELGDSALYLCASSGPSQETQYFGPGTRLLVL.

The CDR3 sequence is CASRNRWDKQETQYF. The CDR3 bases are TGTGCCAGCAGGAACCGATGGGACAAACAAGAGACCCAGTACTTC. The genes are TRBV5-8 and TRBJ2-5, with D tentatively TRBD1 (6 bases). The V end lost 5 bases, the J end lost 2 bases, and 16 bases lay between the germline ends. The CDR3 spans 15 residues. Germline-derived CDR1 and CDR2 are SGHTS and YDEGEE.

This sequence joins TRBV14 and TRBJ2-5; 8 nucleotides agree with TRBD2. The CDR3 contains 13 residues. J gave up 4 bases and V 7 bases, and 5 bases lay outside the gene matches. Germline values: CDR1 SGHDN, CDR2 FVKESK. The CDR3 sequence: CASTLAGGETQYF. In DNA form, the CDR3 reads TGTGCCAGCACCCTCGCGGGGGGAGAGACCCAGTACTTC.

V gene TRBV18 combines with J gene TRBJ2-2; 8 nucleotides line up with TRBD1. This CDR3 is 15 amino acids long. Germline CDR1 is KGHSH and CDR2 is LQKENI. V gave up 2 bases and J gave up 4 bases; unmatched junction bases: 3. CDR3 bases: TGTGCCAGCTCACCAAGACAGGGGACCACCGGGGAGCTGTTTTTT. Protein product: CASSPRQGTTGELFF.

This clone was recorded a few times. This CDR3 is also generated by other DNA sequences in the sample. The chain recombines TRBV19 with TRBJ2-3; D gene uncertain. From germline, CDR1 is LNHDA and CDR2 SQIVND (reference sequence). V was trimmed by 2 bases and J by 4 bases, leaving 7 bases between them. The CDR3 is 13 residues long. The CDR3 DNA reads TGTGCCAGTAGTATACCTAGGGCAGATACGCAGTATTTT. It translates to CASSIPRADTQYF.